This TCR beta chain was sequenced for a study of OX40 agonist ivuxolimab in advanced cancers. The CDR3 extends over 15 amino acids. The ends were cut back, 0 bases at V and 6 bases at J, with 15 bases in the middle. Per the germline V gene, CDR1 is LNHNV and CDR2 is YYDKDF (reference sequence). Libraries were prepared by immunoSEQ multiplex PCR; TCRdb keeps only in-frame clonotypes and omits some of them. This repertoire shows about 60,000 clones, roughly four fifths found once; its top ten account for 0.7%. Source: CD4+ or CD8+ T cells sorted from blood, taken in a trial of the OX40 agonist ivuxolimab. This TCR came from an adult with an advanced solid tumor such as melanoma, head and neck, liver or kidney cancer. J is TRBJ2-7 and V is TRBV15; TRBD1 is a possible D gene (5 bases). The CDR3 loop reads CATSREGRANSEQYF. The CDR3 DNA sequence: TGTGCCACCAGCAGAGAGGGCAGGGCGAACTCCGAGCAGTACTTC.